The 24 T cell receptor beta chains given below trace back to one sample, sequenced in a study of control samples from healthy donors and cancer patients. Clones were read by immunoSEQ multiplex PCR, and TCRdb kept only the in-frame ones, dropping some. The sample carries 130,000 or so clones, about 90% recorded once. The specimen sequenced was PBMCs. These receptors were taken from a man aged 45-60 years with head and neck cancer.

V is TRBV19 and J is TRBJ2-7; D is perhaps TRBD1 (6 bases). V lost 3 bases and J lost 5, with 11 bases in between. This CDR3 is 13 amino acids long. From germline, CDR1 is LNHDA and CDR2 SQIVND (reference sequence). The CDR3 DNA is TGTGCCAGTAGTATGTCAGGGGTCCACGAGCAGTACTTC. Translating gives CASSMSGVHEQYF.

V usage is TRBV5-6 and J usage is TRBJ1-3; D gene uncertain. CDR1 is SGHDT, CDR2 YYEEEE, per germline. There are 16 residues in the CDR3. The V and J ends lost 1 base and 0 bases respectively, with 11 bases between them. CDR3 sequence reads: CASSLRAANSGNTIYF. DNA for the CDR3: TGTGCCAGCAGCTTGAGGGCAGCCAACTCTGGAAACACCATATATTTT.

This chain connects TRBV4-1 to TRBJ1-5; no firm D call. V shed 0 bases and J shed 7 bases, with 7 bases lying between them. The CDR3 runs 13 residues. Germline V gene sequence: CDR1 MGHRA, CDR2 YSYEKL. The CDR3 here is CASSQDGSQPQHF. CDR3 nucleotide sequence: TGCGCCAGCAGCCAAGATGGATCCCAGCCCCAGCATTTT.

The chain carries TRBV9 and TRBJ2-3; 10 nucleotides line up with TRBD2. This CDR3 is built from 14 residues. V shed 3 bases and J 5 bases; nucleotides not matched to a gene: 3. CDR1 SGDLS and CDR2 YYNGEE come from the germline V gene. CDR3 in DNA: TGTGCCAGCAGCGGCCGACTAGCGGGAGATACGCAGTATTTT. It yields the protein CASSGRLAGDTQYF.

The chain combines TRBV3-1 (or the pseudogene TRBV3-2) with TRBJ2-7, with 13 bases aligning to TRBD2. CDR3 length equals 13 residues. The V and J ends lost 1 base and 12 bases, in that order; junction bases with no gene match: 3. CDR1 is LGHDT, CDR2 YNNKEL, per germline (reference sequence). CDR3 in DNA: TGTGCCAGCAGCCAAGCCGGGACTAGCGGGATGTACTTC. Protein sequence: CASSQAGTSGMYF.

The chain has TRBV7-9 and TRBJ1-3; 12 nucleotides match TRBD1. This CDR3 is built from 17 residues. The germline V gene encodes CDR1 SEHNR and CDR2 FQNEAQ (reference sequence). V lost 5 bases, J lost 5 bases, and 10 bases stayed unmatched. CDR3 protein: CASSRGGGQGARNTIYF. CDR3 nucleotide sequence: TGTGCCAGCAGCCGAGGAGGGGGACAGGGGGCGAGAAACACCATATATTTT.

The chain links TRBV5-1 to TRBJ2-7; TRBD1 matches 9 bases. CDR1 and CDR2 from the germline V gene are SGHRS and YFSETQ. The trim removed 5 bases at V and 5 bases at J, leaving 5 bases unmatched. The CDR3 length is 13 residues. The DNA for the CDR3 is TGCGCCAGCAGGGGGACAGGGAAAAACGAGCAGTACTTC. Its translation is CASRGTGKNEQYF.

The chain uses TRBV6-5 and TRBJ2-7; maybe TRBD1 (5 bases). Germline V CDR1 and CDR2: MNHEY, SVGAGI. The CDR3 is made up of 14 amino acids. Trimming shortened V by 8 bases and J by 0 bases, and 14 bases separated the two germline ends. In DNA, the CDR3 is TGTGCCAGCCGTCTACCGACAGACTCCTACGAGCAGTACTTC. This sequence encodes CASRLPTDSYEQYF.

The chain is built from TRBV29-1 and TRBJ2-2; 7 nucleotides match TRBD2. J was trimmed by 6 bases and V by 1 base; bases with no gene match: 2. The CDR3 totals 13 residues. Germline assignment: CDR1 SQVTM and CDR2 ANQGSEA. In DNA form, the CDR3 reads TGCAGCGTTGAAGGACTAGCCGCCGGGGAGCTGTTTTTT. It codes for CSVEGLAAGELFF.

The V and J genes are TRBV19 and TRBJ2-1, with 8 nucleotides matching TRBD2. V lost 5 bases and J lost 5; bases outside the gene matches: 5. The CDR3 runs 14 residues. The germline V gene has CDR1 LNHDA and CDR2 SQIVND (reference sequence). The CDR3, as DNA: TGTGCCAGTAGTCCGGGACTAGGTAACAATGAGCAGTTCTTC. Amino acid sequence: CASSPGLGNNEQFF.

The V gene is TRBV2, the J gene TRBJ2-1, with a possible D match to TRBD1 (6 bases). CDR1 and CDR2 (germline): SNHLY, FYNNEI. There are 13 residues in the CDR3. V was pared by 5 bases and J by 6 bases, with 11 bases between. The CDR3 loop is CASSTIQGNEQFF. CDR3 nucleotide sequence: TGTGCCAGCAGTACCATACAGGGCAATGAGCAGTTCTTC.

This chain joins TRBV29-1 and TRBJ2-1; TRBD2 matches at 9 bases. The V gene's germline CDR1 is SQVTM and CDR2 ANQGSEA. The CDR3 runs 14 residues. Unmatched junction bases numbered 15, after V lost 8 bases and J lost 10 bases. The CDR3 loop is CSSLGAGGLREQFF. CDR3 nucleotides: TGCAGCTCCCTGGGAGCGGGGGGCCTAAGGGAGCAGTTCTTC.

The V and J genes are TRBV2 and TRBJ2-7; D could derive from TRBD1 or TRBD2 (5 bases each). This CDR3 region has 17 residues. Trimming removed 4 bases at V and 0 bases at J, with 19 bases between. Germline V gene lookup returns CDR1 SNHLY and CDR2 FYNNEI. The chain's CDR3 is CASSATSVGEPSYEQYF. DNA of the CDR3: TGTGCCAGCAGTGCGACCTCGGTGGGGGAACCCTCCTACGAGCAGTACTTC.

This chain joins TRBV29-1 and TRBJ1-3; D perhaps matches TRBD1 (5 bases). This CDR3 region has 13 residues. Germline CDR1 is SQVTM and CDR2 is ANQGSEA. V dropped 3 bases and J dropped 7 bases, with 13 bases sitting between them. The CDR3 protein is CSVDSDSSNTIYF. The CDR3 DNA is TGCAGCGTTGACAGTGACAGTAGTAACACCATATATTTT.

The chain employs TRBV29-1 and TRBJ1-4; D possibly corresponds to TRBD1 (6 bases). The V end lost 7 bases, the J end lost 8 bases, and 14 bases lay between the germline ends. Germline V lookup: CDR1 SQVTM, CDR2 ANQGSEA. CDR3 size: 12 residues. The CDR3 DNA is TGCAGCGCTGGGGGCCGGGAGGAAAAACTGTTTTTT. Translation: CSAGGREEKLFF.

The chain carries TRBV18 and TRBJ2-3; no firm D call. CDR3 size: 13 residues. Trimming shortened V by 5 bases and J by 0 bases, and 6 bases separated the two germline ends. Germline V gene data show CDR1 as KGHSH and CDR2 as LQKENI. CDR3 bases: TGTGCCAGCTCAACTGACAGCACAGATACGCAGTATTTT. Amino acid sequence: CASSTDSTDTQYF.

V usage is TRBV6-5 and J usage is TRBJ2-4; D remains unclear. The CDR3 is made up of 15 amino acids. The V gene's germline CDR1 is MNHEY and CDR2 SVGAGI. Trimming took off 0 bases at V and 3 bases at J, with 9 bases between the two ends. CDR3 sequence reads: CASSYSNKHKNIQYF. As DNA, the CDR3 is TGTGCCAGCAGTTACTCGAACAAACACAAAAACATTCAGTACTTC.

The chain couples TRBV20-1 to TRBJ2-1; 7 nucleotides match TRBD2. V dropped 6 bases and J dropped 9; count of bases not matched to a gene: 5. Looked up from germline, CDR1 is DFQATT and CDR2 is SNEGSKA (reference sequence). This CDR3 has 11 residues. The CDR3 DNA reads TGCAGTGCGAACCGCGGGGGTGAGCAGTTCTTC. It yields the protein CSANRGGEQFF.

The V gene is TRBV7-2, the J gene TRBJ2-3, with a weak D call TRBD1 (5 bases). CDR1 and CDR2 from the germline V gene are SGHTA and FQGNSA. The CDR3 sequence is 15 residues long. V gave up 5 bases and J gave up 5 bases, with 17 bases separating them. CDR3 region: CASSPRRGTGDTQYF. CDR3 nucleotide sequence: TGTGCCAGCAGCCCCCGTCGCGGTACAGGAGATACGCAGTATTTT.

This clone was observed a single time. V is TRBV30 and J is TRBJ1-5; TRBD1 aligns across 9 bases. V shed 4 bases and J 5 bases; nucleotides not matched to a gene: 6. The CDR3 is made up of 14 amino acids. The germline CDR1 and CDR2 sequences are GTSNPN and SVGIG (reference sequence). CDR3 residues: CAWNDDRGDQPQHF. CDR3 DNA: TGTGCCTGGAATGACGACAGGGGGGATCAGCCCCAGCATTTT. The whole variable domain, filled in from reference TRBV30 and TRBJ1-5, reads SQTIHQWPATLVQPVGSPLSLECTVEGTSNPNLYWYRQAAGRGLQLLFYSVGIGQISSEVPQNLSASRPQDRQFILSSKKLLLSDSGFYLCAWNDDRGDQPQHFGDGTRLSIL.

V usage is TRBV18 and J usage is TRBJ2-5, with 11 positions matching TRBD2. Germline-derived CDR1 and CDR2 are KGHSH and LQKENI. The CDR3 totals 16 residues. J gave up 4 bases and V 1 base, and 5 bases lay outside the gene matches. CDR3 sequence (DNA): TGTGCCAGCTCACCACGGCTAGCGGGAGGTAGAGAGACCCAGTACTTC. It codes for CASSPRLAGGRETQYF.

The table lists this clone with a count of one. J is TRBJ2-1 and V is TRBV11-2, with TRBD2 matching over 7 bases. Germline CDR1 and CDR2: SGHAT and FQNNGV. CDR3 length: 14 amino acids. The V gene end was trimmed by 3 bases and the J gene end by 1 base; junction bases not matched to a gene: 0. CDR3: CASSLRGSYNEQFF. DNA for the CDR3: TGTGCCAGCAGCTTGCGGGGGTCCTACAATGAGCAGTTCTTC.

The CDR3 spells CASSVDTDTQYF. The DNA of the CDR3 is TGTGCCAGCAGCGTAGATACAGATACGCAGTATTTT. The V and J genes are TRBV9 and TRBJ2-3, with no clear D. This CDR3 comprises 12 residues. V was cut by 0 bases and J by 3 bases, with 2 bases left in between. Per the germline V gene, CDR1 is SGDLS and CDR2 is YYNGEE.

The chain is built from TRBV10-3 and TRBJ1-1; 7 bases are a match to TRBD1. V lost 4 bases to trimming and J lost 4 bases; unmatched junction nucleotides: 3. The germline gives CDR1 ENHRY, CDR2 SYGVKD. CDR3 size: 13 residues. CDR3 nucleotide sequence: TGTGCCATCAGTGCCAACAGGGGCACTGAAGCTTTCTTT. It translates to CAISANRGTEAFF.